This is a list of T cell receptor beta chains from one sample in a study of blood T cells in healthy people across ages. TCRdb re-derived calls from the 5' RACE reads in MiXCR, one entry per CDR3 protein. Of 450,000 to 700,000 distinct CDR3 sequences listed, 25% to 30% are singletons. Sequenced: blood. The receptors were sampled from a woman in her 70s in good health. The CDR3 runs from the conserved cysteine through the conserved F or W. A D gene is named only where the DNA matches it firmly. Rows may omit the clone size; those that give it use once, few, many or a size class.

clone_size,j_call,v_call,d_call,cdr3_aa,cdr3_nt
few,TRBJ2-4,TRBV4-1,TRBD1,CASSHPSRGGAKNIQYF,TGCGCCAGCAGCCATCCTTCTCGAGGGGGCGCCAAAAACATTCAGTACTTC
NA,TRBJ1-2,TRBV30,TRBD1,CAWKGGRGKYGYTF,TGTGCCTGGAAGGGCGGCAGGGGGAAATATGGCTACACCTTC
NA,TRBJ1-6,TRBV20-1,NA,CSASGRRENSPLHF,TGCAGTGCTAGCGGCCGCAGGGAGAATTCACCCCTCCACTTT
NA,TRBJ2-4,TRBV5-1,NA,CASSFGYLAKNIQYF,TGCGCCAGCAGCTTCGGATACCTAGCCAAAAACATTCAGTACTTC
NA,TRBJ2-1,TRBV7-2,NA,CASSLAGGDDEQFF,TGTGCCAGCAGCTTAGCGGGGGGCGACGATGAGCAGTTCTTC
few,TRBJ2-2,TRBV20-1,NA,CSGASASTGELFF,TGCAGTGGGGCTAGTGCGAGCACCGGGGAGCTGTTTTTT
few,TRBJ2-1,TRBV29-1,TRBD2,CSVRPGTSTYNEQFF,TGCAGCGTCCGACCCGGGACTAGCACCTACAATGAGCAGTTCTTC
NA,TRBJ2-5,TRBV25-1,TRBD1,CASRNLERGGEETQYF,TGTGCCAGCCGTAATTTGGAGCGAGGGGGCGAAGAGACCCAGTACTTC
NA,TRBJ2-5,TRBV7-2,NA,CASRINRGAETQYF,TGTGCCAGCAGGATCAACCGGGGGGCAGAGACCCAGTACTTC
few,TRBJ2-5,TRBV12-3/TRBV12-4,TRBD2,CASRIQERGGGTQYF,TGTGCCAGCAGAATCCAGGAACGCGGCGGGGGGACCCAGTACTTC
NA,TRBJ2-5,TRBV18,TRBD1,CASFPTGGQETQYF,TGTGCCAGCTTTCCAACAGGGGGCCAAGAGACCCAGTACTTC
NA,TRBJ2-5,TRBV7-8,TRBD1,CASSWGQSFQETQYF,TGTGCCAGCAGCTGGGGACAGTCCTTCCAAGAGACCCAGTACTTC
NA,TRBJ1-2,TRBV4-1,TRBD1,CASSPQESRGFYGYTF,TGCGCCAGCAGCCCCCAAGAGAGCAGGGGGTTCTATGGCTACACCTTC
few,TRBJ2-5,TRBV5-1,NA,CASSETGVRVGVETQYF,TGCGCCAGCAGCGAGACCGGAGTGCGTGTTGGAGTGGAGACCCAGTACTTC
NA,TRBJ1-1,TRBV12-3/TRBV12-4,NA,CASTGRYGTEAFF,TGTGCCAGCACCGGACGTTACGGCACTGAAGCTTTCTTT
few,TRBJ1-4,TRBV11-2,TRBD1,CASSSHRGKGEKLFF,TGTGCCAGCAGCTCACACAGGGGTAAAGGCGAAAAACTGTTTTTT
few,TRBJ2-7,TRBV12-3/TRBV12-4,TRBD2,CASSNSGGAGSPEQYF,TGTGCCAGCAGTAATAGCGGGGGGGCGGGGTCACCCGAGCAGTACTTC
few,TRBJ2-5,TRBV6-2/TRBV6-3,NA,CASSYTGYRQETQYF,TGTGCCAGCAGTTATACCGGGTACCGACAAGAGACCCAGTACTTC
NA,TRBJ2-4,TRBV20-1,TRBD2,CSASRGEGTKNIQYF,TGCAGTGCTAGTCGGGGGGAGGGGACCAAAAACATTCAGTACTTC
few,TRBJ1-2,TRBV7-2,NA,CASSFLSGVGYTF,TGTGCCAGCAGCTTTCTGTCAGGGGTTGGCTACACCTTC
NA,TRBJ1-2,TRBV5-1,TRBD1,CASSIQTGGTFGYTF,TGCGCCAGCAGCATCCAGACAGGGGGGACTTTTGGCTACACCTTC
NA,TRBJ1-1,TRBV5-6,NA,CASTSGQILNTEAFF,TGTGCCAGCACCTCCGGACAGATTTTAAACACTGAAGCTTTCTTT
few,TRBJ2-3,TRBV20-1,NA,CSGRGSADTQYF,TGCAGTGGACGGGGGAGTGCAGATACGCAGTATTTT
NA,TRBJ2-7,TRBV18,TRBD1,CASSDGTGGANEQYF,TGTGCCAGCTCAGATGGGACAGGGGGCGCGAACGAGCAGTACTTC
NA,TRBJ1-1,TRBV5-1,NA,CASSLSIGRTEAFF,TGCGCCAGCAGCTTGTCGATAGGGCGCACTGAAGCTTTCTTT
few,TRBJ2-5,TRBV20-1,TRBD1,CSAYRTGAEETQYF,TGCAGTGCTTACCGGACAGGGGCTGAAGAGACCCAGTACTTC
few,TRBJ2-1,TRBV5-1,TRBD2,CASSLARGTSGYNEQFF,TGCGCCAGCAGCTTGGCCAGAGGGACTAGCGGGTACAATGAGCAGTTCTTC
few,TRBJ1-6,TRBV20-1,NA,CSASIRGSSYNSPLHF,TGCAGTGCTAGTATCAGGGGCAGCTCCTATAATTCACCCCTCCACTTT
NA,TRBJ1-2,TRBV7-2,NA,CASSLAGTYGYTF,TGTGCCAGCAGCTTAGCGGGAACCTATGGCTACACCTTC
NA,TRBJ2-3,TRBV18,NA,CASSPLPVTDTQYF,TGTGCCAGCTCACCACTTCCGGTCACAGATACGCAGTATTTT
NA,TRBJ2-7,TRBV29-1,NA,CSVGGRWREQYF,TGCAGCGTTGGAGGAAGGTGGCGCGAGCAGTACTTC
NA,TRBJ2-3,TRBV7-2,NA,CASSRGTSADTQYF,TGTGCCAGCAGCCGAGGGACTTCCGCAGATACGCAGTATTTT
NA,TRBJ1-1,TRBV7-2,NA,CASSLVVAFF,TGTGCCAGCAGCTTAGTAGTGGCTTTCTTT
few,TRBJ2-6,TRBV5-6,NA,CASSFRGTPGANVLTF,TGTGCCAGCAGCTTTCGGGGGACGCCTGGGGCCAACGTCCTGACTTTC
NA,TRBJ1-2,TRBV6-2/TRBV6-3,NA,CASSQHSDRSYGYTF,TGTGCCAGCAGTCAGCACTCCGACAGGAGTTACGGCTACACCTTC
NA,TRBJ1-4,TRBV25-1,NA,CASSRTREVNEKLFF,TGTGCCAGCAGCCGCACCCGGGAGGTTAATGAAAAACTGTTTTTT
few,TRBJ1-4,TRBV18,NA,CASSPLNGLNEKLFF,TGTGCCAGCTCACCACTTAACGGACTAAATGAAAAACTGTTTTTT
NA,TRBJ2-4,TRBV12-3/TRBV12-4,NA,CVSSVGGSGVKNIQYF,TGTGTCAGCAGTGTAGGGGGGTCGGGGGTCAAAAACATTCAGTACTTC
few,TRBJ1-2,TRBV3-1,NA,CASSQDEGRDGYTF,TGTGCCAGCAGCCAAGATGAGGGAAGGGATGGCTACACCTTC
few,TRBJ1-1,TRBV10-3,NA,CAIRQGWDTEAFF,TGTGCCATCAGACAGGGATGGGACACTGAAGCTTTCTTT
NA,TRBJ1-1,TRBV7-2,NA,CASSLGYTGNSDAFF,TGTGCCAGCAGCTTGGGCTACACAGGGAACTCTGACGCTTTCTTT
NA,TRBJ1-5,TRBV20-1,NA,CSASWTGNQPQHF,TGCAGTGCTAGCTGGACAGGCAATCAGCCCCAGCATTTT
NA,TRBJ1-1,TRBV7-3,NA,CASSDTPNTEAFF,TGTGCCAGCAGCGACACCCCGAACACTGAAGCTTTCTTT
many,TRBJ1-4,TRBV4-2,NA,CASSLDRATNEKLFF,TGTGCCAGCAGCCTCGACAGAGCAACTAATGAAAAACTGTTTTTT
NA,TRBJ1-2,TRBV19,TRBD1,CASSGTGFGGYTF,TGTGCCAGTAGCGGGACAGGGTTCGGTGGCTACACCTTC
NA,TRBJ1-1,TRBV15,NA,CATSRDRGSNPEAFF,TGTGCCACCAGCAGAGATCGGGGTTCGAACCCTGAAGCTTTCTTT
few,TRBJ2-7,TRBV7-2,NA,CASSPPAYEQYF,TGTGCCAGCAGCCCGCCGGCCTACGAGCAGTACTTC
NA,TRBJ2-2,TRBV7-2,NA,CASSPSGGFTGELFF,TGTGCCAGCAGCCCCTCCGGGGGTTTTACCGGGGAGCTGTTTTTT
many,TRBJ2-5,TRBV7-2,NA,CASGPGSQETQYF,TGTGCCAGCGGACCCGGCAGTCAAGAGACCCAGTACTTC
NA,TRBJ2-7,TRBV7-2,NA,CASSLVGGETYEQYF,TGTGCCAGCAGCTTAGTGGGGGGAGAAACCTACGAGCAGTACTTC
few,TRBJ2-1,TRBV5-1,TRBD2,CASSPRSGGAWYNEQFF,TGCGCCAGCAGCCCGCGTAGCGGGGGGGCCTGGTACAATGAGCAGTTCTTC
few,TRBJ2-1,TRBV5-1,TRBD2,CASSPTTSAYNEQFF,TGCGCCAGCAGCCCCACTACTAGCGCATACAATGAGCAGTTCTTC
NA,TRBJ2-6,TRBV29-1,TRBD1,CSVEGQGYSGANVLTF,TGCAGCGTTGAGGGACAGGGCTACTCTGGGGCCAACGTCCTGACTTTC
few,TRBJ2-5,TRBV10-3,NA,CAISGGSGGGQQMYQETQYF,TGTGCCATCAGTGGGGGCTCCGGGGGCGGCCAGCAAATGTACCAAGAGACCCAGTACTTC
NA,TRBJ1-1,TRBV12-5,NA,CASGLKHGTEAFF,TGTGCTAGTGGTCTAAAACATGGGACTGAAGCTTTCTTT
NA,TRBJ1-1,TRBV5-1,NA,CASSSGILNTEAFF,TGCGCCAGCAGCTCCGGGATTTTGAACACTGAAGCTTTCTTT